These 21 T cell receptor beta chains originate from one sample sequenced in a study of monozygotic twins with inflammatory bowel disease. TCRdb re-called the 5' RACE reads and shows each CDR3 protein once, DNA omitted. In all, the sample yields over 110,000 distinct CDR3 sequences. The sequencing input was blood. All receptors derive from a human donor with ulcerative colitis or Crohn's disease, or a healthy co-twin of an affected twin (not recorded which).

The CDR3 is CASTTERARGGELFF. The chain is built from TRBV5-5 and TRBJ2-2; the TCRdb D gene call, TRBD2, has no DNA to confirm it. The germline CDR1 and CDR2 sequences are SGHKS and YYEKEE (reference sequence). This CDR3 has 15 amino acids.

The gene calls are TRBV12-3 or TRBV12-4 and TRBJ2-7. The CDR3 extends over 13 amino acids. CDR3 sequence: CASSLSGLYEQYF.

The chain combines TRBV3-1 with TRBJ2-6; the D call from TCRdb, TRBD1, cannot be confirmed without DNA. The CDR3 spans 16 residues. CDR1 and CDR2 from the germline V gene are LGHDT and YNNKEL (reference sequence). The CDR3 is CASSSRGVDGANVLTF. The full variable domain, its missing parts supplied by reference TRBV3-1 and TRBJ2-6, is DTAVSQTPKYLVTQMGNDKSIKCEQNLGHDTMYWYKQDSKKFLKIMFSYNNKELIINETVPNRFSPKSPDKAHLNLHINSLELGDSAVYFCASSSRGVDGANVLTFGAGSRLTVL.

This chain uses TRBV24-1 with TRBJ2-3; the TCRdb call, TRBD1, lacks DNA for checking. The germline gives CDR1 KGHDR, CDR2 SFDVKD. The CDR3 consists of 16 residues. The CDR3 loop reads CATSDYAGGRTDTQYF.

The genes are TRBV5-6 and TRBJ2-7. CDR1 SGHDT and CDR2 YYEEEE come from the germline V gene. The CDR3 runs 12 residues. The CDR3 region is CASSEQTYEQYF.

The chain uses TRBV6-2 or TRBV6-3 and TRBJ2-3. The CDR3 is 15 residues long. The germline gives CDR1 MNHEY, CDR2 SVGEGT. CDR3 sequence: CASSYSKVSTDTQYF.

The chain uses TRBV20-1 and TRBJ1-6. The CDR3 covers 13 residues. The V gene's germline CDR1 is DFQATT and CDR2 SNEGSKA (reference sequence). This chain's CDR3 is CSATRARNSPLHF.

The chain links TRBV29-1 to TRBJ2-1. Looked up from germline, CDR1 is SQVTM and CDR2 is ANQGSEA. This CDR3 has 16 amino acids. The CDR3 is CSVERVDGSSYNEQFF.

CDR3 residues: CASSQDPPYEQYF. This sequence joins TRBV3-1 and TRBJ2-7. The CDR3 has 13 amino acids. In germline, CDR1 is LGHDT, CDR2 YNNKEL (reference sequence).

The chain combines TRBV4-3 with TRBJ2-7. Germline V gives CDR1 LGHNA, CDR2 YSLEER. CDR3 length equals 15 residues. The CDR3 protein is CASSQEDRSYYEQYF.

The chain uses TRBV18 and TRBJ1-4. The V gene's germline CDR1 is KGHSH and CDR2 LQKENI. CDR3 length: 14 residues. The CDR3 spells CASSPSATAEKLFF.

The chain links TRBV5-6 to TRBJ2-2; the D gene TCRdb calls, TRBD2, cannot be checked with no DNA. CDR3 size: 17 residues. The germline V gene has CDR1 SGHDT and CDR2 YYEEEE. CDR3 sequence: CASSFMRAGPRTGELFF.

V gene TRBV6-5 combines with J gene TRBJ1-1; TCRdb's assignment of TRBD1 cannot be checked, as there is no DNA. Germline CDR1 is MNHEY and CDR2 is SVGAGI. This CDR3 spans 15 amino acids. CDR3 loop: CASSFQGTMNTEAFF.

The chain has TRBV29-1 and TRBJ2-1; as DNA is missing, the TRBD1 call by TCRdb cannot be tested. This CDR3 is built from 12 residues. Looked up from germline, CDR1 is SQVTM and CDR2 is ANQGSEA. CDR3: CSAGGEGDEQFF.

This rearrangement joins TRBV5-1 to TRBJ2-5; with no DNA, the TCRdb D assignment of TRBD1 cannot be verified. CDR1 and CDR2 from the germline V gene are SGHRS and YFSETQ. The CDR3 length is 13 residues. CDR3: CASSLGGAETQYF. The variable domain in full, completed from reference TRBV5-1 and TRBJ2-5, reads KAGVTQTPRYLIKTRGQQVTLSCSPISGHRSVSWYQQTPGQGLQFLFEYFSETQRNKGNFPGRFSGRQFSNSRSEMNVSTLELGDSALYLCASSLGGAETQYFGPGTRLLVL.

V is TRBV12-3 or TRBV12-4 and J is TRBJ1-3. This CDR3 has 15 residues. CDR3 region: CASRKDGYSGNTIYF.

The chain recombines TRBV5-8 with TRBJ1-5; TCRdb outputs TRBD1, but without DNA this stays unchecked. The CDR3 consists of 16 residues. Germline CDR1 reads SGHTS; CDR2 reads YDEGEE. The CDR3 protein is CASSIQGYNSNQPQHF.

V usage is TRBV5-1 and J usage is TRBJ2-5; TCRdb proposes TRBD1, but this gene call is untestable without DNA. Germline loops: CDR1 SGHRS, CDR2 YFSETQ. The CDR3 consists of 16 residues. Here the CDR3 reads CASSPTGQGARETQYF.

The V gene is TRBV5-6, the J gene TRBJ2-5; TCRdb calls TRBD2, which cannot be checked without DNA. Germline V gene lookup returns CDR1 SGHDT and CDR2 YYEEEE. This CDR3 is built from 19 residues. The CDR3 spells CASSLVTETERVGLETQYF.

This chain uses TRBV9 with TRBJ2-6; the TCRdb D gene call, TRBD1, has no DNA to confirm it. Per germline, CDR1 SGDLS and CDR2 YYNGEE. This CDR3 comprises 18 residues. CDR3 sequence: CASSLTTGILTGANVLTF. Full variable domain (missing parts from reference TRBV9 and TRBJ2-6): DSGVTQTPKHLITATGQRVTLRCSPRSGDLSVYWYQQSLDQGLQFLIQYYNGEERAKGNILERFSAQQFPDLHSELNLSSLELGDSALYFCASSLTTGILTGANVLTFGAGSRLTVL.

The chain joins TRBV5-6 to TRBJ1-4; absent DNA, TCRdb's TRBD1 call cannot be checked. Germline CDR1 reads SGHDT; CDR2 reads YYEEEE. The CDR3 extends over 15 amino acids. This CDR3 is CASRPTGQGREKLFF.